These 8 T cell receptor beta chains were all obtained from the same sample, sequenced in a study of OX40 agonist ivuxolimab in advanced cancers. Profiling relied on immunoSEQ multiplex PCR, and the TCRdb table lists in-frame clones only, not all of them. The top ten clones hold 3.9% of a sample with about 50,000 clones, 70% to 85% of them seen once. The sequencing here drew on CD4+ or CD8+ T cells sorted from blood, taken in a trial of the OX40 agonist ivuxolimab. The receptors stem from an adult with an advanced solid tumor such as melanoma, head and neck, liver or kidney cancer.

The V call is TRBV2, the J call TRBJ1-2; no reliable D call. The CDR3 is made up of 13 amino acids. Germline CDR1 SNHLY, CDR2 FYNNEI. The CDR3 reads CATASGDNYGYTF. CDR3 DNA sequence: TGTGCTACGGCGAGCGGGGATAACTATGGCTACACCTTC.

V usage is TRBV7-2 and J usage is TRBJ2-7; TRBD2 agrees at 7 bases. The V segment lost 4 bases and the J segment 4 bases; nucleotides outside the gene matches: 4. The CDR3 is 13 residues long. Looked up from germline, CDR1 is SGHTA and CDR2 is FQGNSA. The CDR3 spells CASSSRRGYEQYF. CDR3 DNA: TGTGCCAGCAGCTCCCGGCGGGGGTACGAGCAGTACTTC.

This chain joins TRBV30 and TRBJ2-3; tentative D call: TRBD1 (6 bases). The germline gives CDR1 GTSNPN, CDR2 SVGIG (reference sequence). V lost 8 bases, J lost 2 bases, and 8 bases lay in between. This CDR3 is 11 amino acids long. The CDR3 DNA reads as TGTGCCGGGGGCCACACAGATACGCAGTATTTT. Translation gives CAGGHTDTQYF.

The chain has TRBV19 and TRBJ2-7; 7 nucleotides align to TRBD1. This CDR3 comprises 15 residues. CDR1 LNHDA and CDR2 SQIVND come from the germline V gene (reference sequence). Germline trimming cut 7 bases from V and 4 bases from J; bases unmatched to any gene: 13. The CDR3 sequence is CASTLPRDRLYEQYF. The CDR3 DNA reads as TGTGCCAGTACCCTCCCCCGGGACAGACTATACGAGCAGTACTTC.

The chain couples TRBV14 to TRBJ1-1, with D perhaps matching TRBD1 (5 bases). CDR3 length: 14 amino acids. Per germline, CDR1 SGHDN and CDR2 FVKESK. The V end lost 4 bases, the J end lost 8 bases, and 17 bases lay between the germline ends. CDR3 amino acids: CASSRLDRAAEAFF. The CDR3 DNA reads as TGTGCCAGCAGCCGACTTGACAGAGCGGCAGAAGCTTTCTTT.

V is TRBV6-5 and J is TRBJ2-2; D gene ambiguous. Germline CDR1 reads MNHEY; CDR2 reads SVGAGI. Deletions cut 2 bases from V and 7 bases from J, with 8 bases between. The length of the CDR3 is 13 residues. The CDR3 coding sequence is TGTGCCAGCAGTTACCACCTGGGCGGGGAGCTGTTTTTT. It codes for CASSYHLGGELFF.

This chain connects TRBV5-1 to TRBJ1-2, with D tentatively TRBD1 (5 bases). This CDR3 has 16 amino acids. Trimming took off 6 bases at V and 8 bases at J, with 26 bases between the two ends. Per the germline V gene, CDR1 is SGHRS and CDR2 is YFSETQ. The CDR3 sequence: CASNVAGGSGEGGYTF. CDR3 DNA sequence: TGCGCCAGCAACGTCGCCGGGGGATCCGGGGAGGGCGGCTACACCTTC.

This clone was picked up one time. The chain combines TRBV11-2 with TRBJ2-7; possible D gene TRBD2, 6 bases. Germline lookup yields CDR1 SGHAT and CDR2 FQNNGV. The ends were cut back, 5 bases at V and 3 bases at J, with 11 bases in the middle. The CDR3 loop spans 13 amino acids. The CDR3 reads CASSTGAVYEQYF. The DNA for the CDR3 is TGTGCCAGCAGCACGGGAGCAGTCTACGAGCAGTACTTC.